What follows are 23 T cell receptor beta chains derived from one specimen sequenced in a study of T cell responses to AZD1222 COVID-19 vaccine. Using immunoSEQ multiplex PCR, the repertoire was profiled, and TCRdb retains in-frame clones only, with some absent. The table records 150,000 to 200,000 clones, under 95% of them present only once. This specimen was peripheral blood, taken on day 0 of AZD1222 vaccination. The receptors were sampled from an adult in good health.

The chain employs TRBV19 and TRBJ1-5; 11 positions match TRBD1. The CDR3 is 16 amino acids. The J segment lost 1 base and the V segment lost 8 bases, leaving 7 bases of the junction unmatched. Germline CDR1 and CDR2: LNHDA and SQIVND (reference sequence). The CDR3 here is CASGQGARRSNQPQHF. The CDR3 DNA reads as TGTGCCAGTGGACAGGGGGCGCGGAGGAGCAATCAGCCCCAGCATTTT. The full variable domain, completed using reference TRBV19 and TRBJ1-5, is DGGITQSPKYLFRKEGQNVTLSCEQNLNHDAMYWYRQDPGQGLRLIYYSQIVNDFQKGDIAEGYSVSREKKESFPLTVTSAQKNPTAFYLCASGQGARRSNQPQHFGDGTRLSIL.

V is TRBV27 and J is TRBJ1-5; no clear D. Trimming stripped 6 bases from V and 4 bases from J, with 7 bases between. Germline V gives CDR1 MNHEY, CDR2 SMNVEV (reference sequence). The CDR3 consists of 12 residues. The CDR3 spells CASRRNNQPQHF. The CDR3 DNA reads as TGTGCCAGCAGGCGGAATAATCAGCCCCAGCATTTT.

V is TRBV28 and J is TRBJ1-3; possible D gene TRBD1, 6 bases. The V gene's germline CDR1 is MDHEN and CDR2 SYDVKM. CDR3 length equals 15 residues. Trimming shortened V by 4 bases and J by 4 bases, and 14 bases separated the two germline ends. CDR3 protein: CASSSLRGGGNTIYF. The CDR3, as DNA: TGTGCCAGCAGTTCACTCAGGGGAGGCGGAAACACCATATATTTT.

The chain employs TRBV5-5 and TRBJ1-4; D not certain. Germline V lookup: CDR1 SGHKS, CDR2 YYEKEE (reference sequence). The germline V and J ends were trimmed by 0 bases and 2 bases, with 5 bases remaining between them. The CDR3 length is 14 residues. CDR3 protein: CASSLDWTNEKLFF. The CDR3 DNA follows: TGTGCCAGCAGCTTGGACTGGACTAATGAAAAACTGTTTTTT. The full variable domain, rest sourced from reference TRBV5-5 and TRBJ1-4, is DAGVTQSPTHLIKTRGQQVTLRCSPISGHKSVSWYQQVLGQGPQFIFQYYEKEERGRGNFPDRFSARQFPNYSSELNVNALLLGDSALYLCASSLDWTNEKLFFGSGTQLSVL.

The rearrangement links TRBV6-2 or TRBV6-3 to TRBJ1-2; tentatively, D is TRBD1 (5 bases). Between the trimmed V and J ends, which lost 0 bases and 8 bases, there was a span of 19 bases. The V gene's germline CDR1 is MNHEY and CDR2 SVGEGT. CDR3 size: 16 residues. The CDR3 DNA reads as TGTGCCAGCAGTTACTCGACATACAGGCAACCTGGAGGCTACACCTTC. Amino acid sequence: CASSYSTYRQPGGYTF.

V usage is TRBV5-1 and J usage is TRBJ2-1; the D gene is possibly TRBD2 (5 bases). V was cut by 3 bases and J by 6 bases, with 19 bases left in between. Germline CDR1 and CDR2: SGHRS and YFSETQ. The CDR3 has 16 amino acids. The CDR3 loop is CASSSPEGSFRNEQFF. CDR3 sequence (DNA): TGCGCCAGCAGCTCCCCAGAGGGTTCGTTTCGCAATGAGCAGTTCTTC.

The V gene is TRBV27, the J gene TRBJ2-7, with TRBD1 as a possible D gene (5 bases). V gave up 3 bases and J gave up 3 bases, with 18 bases separating them. The CDR3 totals 16 residues. Germline V gene lookup returns CDR1 MNHEY and CDR2 SMNVEV (reference sequence). The CDR3 region is CASSFTAASGNYEQYF. DNA for the CDR3: TGTGCCAGCAGTTTCACCGCCGCATCAGGGAACTACGAGCAGTACTTC.

The rearrangement joins TRBV3-1 (or the pseudogene TRBV3-2) to TRBJ2-7, with TRBD1 matching over 9 bases. V shed 4 bases and J 3 bases; nucleotides not matched to a gene: 4. CDR3 size: 14 residues. The germline CDR1 and CDR2 sequences are LGHDT and YNNKEL (reference sequence). The CDR3: CASSPWDRVYEQYF. CDR3 nucleotide sequence: TGTGCCAGCAGCCCTTGGGACAGGGTCTACGAGCAGTACTTC.

The chain recombines TRBV5-1 with TRBJ1-5; TRBD1 aligns across 9 bases. Germline V gene lookup returns CDR1 SGHRS and CDR2 YFSETQ. The CDR3 loop spans 18 amino acids. Unmatched junction bases numbered 12, after V lost 4 bases and J lost 1 base. The CDR3 bases are TGCGCCAGCAGCCTCCAACCCTTGGGACAGGGCAGCAATCAGCCCCAGCATTTT. Its translation: CASSLQPLGQGSNQPQHF.

The V gene is TRBV28, the J gene TRBJ2-3; 8 bases match TRBD2. V shed 4 bases and J 5 bases; nucleotides not matched to a gene: 5. CDR3 length: 14 residues. Germline V gives CDR1 MDHEN, CDR2 SYDVKM. The CDR3 region has the DNA TGTGCCAGCAGTTCTACCGGGGGGGTAGATACGCAGTATTTT. Translating gives CASSSTGGVDTQYF.

The chain recombines TRBV3-1 (or the pseudogene TRBV3-2) with TRBJ2-2; D possibly corresponds to TRBD2 (5 bases). The CDR3 sequence is 17 residues long. V was pared by 4 bases and J by 4 bases, with 19 bases between. Germline loops: CDR1 LGHDT, CDR2 YNNKEL (reference sequence). For the CDR3, the DNA is TGTGCCAGCAGCCTATCGGGTCGAGGGAGCCCCACCGGGGAGCTGTTTTTT. It specifies CASSLSGRGSPTGELFF.

The CDR3 reads CASRYLVTGNEKLFF. In nucleotides, the CDR3 is TGTGCCAGCAGATACCTAGTGACAGGCAATGAAAAACTGTTTTTT. V gene TRBV6-1 combines with J gene TRBJ1-4, with D tentatively TRBD1 (6 bases). Germline CDR1 and CDR2: MNHNS and SASEGT. V shed 6 bases and J shed 5 bases, with 16 bases lying between them. The CDR3 spans 15 residues.

This chain joins TRBV5-1 and TRBJ2-1; 11 bases match TRBD2. The CDR3 is made up of 14 amino acids. The V segment lost 3 bases and the J segment 6 bases; nucleotides outside the gene matches: 2. The germline CDR1 and CDR2 sequences are SGHRS and YFSETQ. The CDR3 here is CASSSTSGTNEQFF. CDR3 nucleotide sequence: TGCGCCAGCAGCTCGACTAGCGGGACCAATGAGCAGTTCTTC.

The chain employs TRBV27 and TRBJ2-7; 8 nucleotides line up with TRBD2. CDR3 length: 15 amino acids. CDR1 and CDR2 (germline): MNHEY, SMNVEV (reference sequence). The ends lost 8 bases at V and 5 bases at J; junction bases unmatched: 14. This CDR3 reads CASGVGTSGKNEQYF. The CDR3 nucleotides read TGTGCCAGCGGGGTGGGTACTAGCGGAAAAAACGAGCAGTACTTC.

This rearrangement joins TRBV19 to TRBJ1-3; TRBD1 matches at 7 bases. Germline CDR1 and CDR2: LNHDA and SQIVND (reference sequence). The CDR3 loop spans 17 amino acids. Unmatched junction bases numbered 9, after V lost 4 bases and J lost 0 bases. CDR3 amino acids: CASSTGGQFHSGNTIYF. In nucleotides, the CDR3 is TGTGCCAGTAGTACGGGGGGACAGTTTCACTCTGGAAACACCATATATTTT.

The gene calls are TRBV10-3 and TRBJ2-1, with D perhaps matching TRBD2 (5 bases). V lost 3 bases and J lost 0, with 12 bases in between. This CDR3 spans 16 amino acids. Germline V gene data show CDR1 as ENHRY and CDR2 as SYGVKD. CDR3 sequence reads: CAISERGSASYNEQFF. In DNA form, the CDR3 reads TGTGCCATCAGTGAACGAGGGAGCGCCTCCTACAATGAGCAGTTCTTC.

The chain employs TRBV11-2 and TRBJ2-5, with 14 bases lining up with TRBD2. V was clipped by 5 bases and J by 1 base; unmatched bases: 6. The V gene's germline CDR1 is SGHAT and CDR2 FQNNGV. CDR3 length: 17 amino acids. The CDR3 region has the DNA TGTGCCAGCAGCCCGGGGACTAGCGGGGGCACCCAAGAGACCCAGTACTTC. Its protein is CASSPGTSGGTQETQYF.

The rearrangement uses TRBV18 and TRBJ2-2; D gene uncertain. Per germline, CDR1 KGHSH and CDR2 LQKENI. The CDR3 contains 11 residues. Trimming shortened V by 6 bases and J by 7 bases, and 6 bases separated the two germline ends. This chain's CDR3 is CASSSYGELFF. The CDR3 DNA follows: TGTGCCAGCTCTAGCTACGGGGAGCTGTTTTTT. Based on the CDR3 plus reference TRBV18 and TRBJ2-2, the full variable domain is NAGVMQNPRHLVRRRGQEARLRCSPMKGHSHVYWYRQLPEEGLKFMVYLQKENIIDESGMPKERFSAEFPKEGPSILRIQQVVRGDSAAYFCASSSYGELFFGEGSRLTVL.

The table lists this clone with a count of one. CDR3 sequence: CASRGRLQETQYF. In DNA form, the CDR3 reads TGCGCCAGCAGAGGGAGGCTGCAAGAGACCCAGTACTTC. V gene TRBV5-1 combines with J gene TRBJ2-5; perhaps TRBD2 as D (6 bases). Germline assignment: CDR1 SGHRS and CDR2 YFSETQ. The CDR3 consists of 13 residues. Trimming removed 5 bases from V and 2 bases from J, with 10 bases in between.

This CDR3 reads CASSEAAGRGTSEQYF. In DNA form, the CDR3 reads TGTGCCAGCAGTGAAGCCGCCGGCAGGGGAACAAGCGAGCAGTACTTC. The chain is built from TRBV6-1 and TRBJ2-7, with D perhaps TRBD1 (6 bases). Trimming pared 0 bases from V and 6 bases from J, leaving 18 bases between. The CDR3 is 16 amino acids. Germline V gives CDR1 MNHNS, CDR2 SASEGT.

The chain combines TRBV6-5 with TRBJ2-5, with 10 bases aligning to TRBD2. The germline gives CDR1 MNHEY, CDR2 SVGAGI. The ends lost 5 bases at V and 4 bases at J; junction bases unmatched: 4. This CDR3 contains 14 residues. CDR3 sequence reads: CASSIAGGRETQYF. CDR3 bases: TGTGCCAGCAGTATAGCGGGAGGACGAGAGACCCAGTACTTC.

This clone was picked up one time. The rearrangement links TRBV18 to TRBJ2-5, with D tentatively TRBD2 (5 bases). V gave up 5 bases and J gave up 5 bases, with 18 bases separating them. This CDR3 has 15 amino acids. Germline CDR1 is KGHSH and CDR2 is LQKENI. CDR3: CASSASQFPGETQYF. The CDR3 DNA is TGTGCCAGCTCAGCCTCCCAATTCCCGGGGGAGACCCAGTACTTC.

The V gene is TRBV6-2 or TRBV6-3, the J gene TRBJ1-2; tentative D call: TRBD1 (5 bases). V lost 0 bases to trimming and J lost 4 bases, with 15 bases between them. CDR3 length: 16 residues. From germline, CDR1 is MNHEY and CDR2 SVGEGT. CDR3 DNA sequence: TGTGCCAGCAGTTACTCGATTCGACAGCTAGGCTATGGCTACACCTTC. Encoded protein: CASSYSIRQLGYGYTF.